This note documents a single TCR beta chain sequence. This specimen belongs to a study of OX40 agonist ivuxolimab in advanced cancers. The table came from immunoSEQ multiplex PCR; TCRdb's copy has only in-frame clones and leaves some out. The profile shows about 61,000 clones, more than 65% of them singletons. Trimming cost V 4 bases and J 6 bases; bases outside gene matches: 13. From germline, CDR1 is MNHNS and CDR2 SASEGT. The CDR3 is made up of 17 amino acids. V and J are TRBV6-1 and TRBJ2-1; 9 nucleotides agree with TRBD1. This clonotype originated in an adult with an advanced solid tumor such as melanoma, head and neck, liver or kidney cancer. The material was CD4+ or CD8+ T cells sorted from blood, obtained in a trial of the OX40 agonist ivuxolimab. CDR3 coding DNA: TGTGCCAGCAGTGGCCAACAACAGGGGGCAGCCCCCAATGAGCAGTTCTTC. Translated: CASSGQQQGAAPNEQFF.